One T cell receptor beta chain is described in this entry. Its antigen is undetermined. Clones were read by immunoSEQ multiplex PCR, and TCRdb kept only the in-frame ones, dropping some. Counted here are fewer than 100,000 clones, around 90% occurring once; the ten biggest clones make up over 1.2%. Looked up from germline, CDR1 is MDHEN and CDR2 is SYDVKM. Losses at the gene ends were 5 bases for V and 3 bases for J; bases not matched to a gene: 3. CDR3 length: 13 residues. This entry comes from a study of T cell responses to AZD1222 COVID-19 vaccine. Study-wide results and limits: Two AZD1222 administrations were followed by greater Spike-specific TCR breadth and depth. The donors showed a predominance of white British ancestry and of females, with possible underestimation of clonal diversity.

This clonotype was sampled from an adult who received the AZD1222 COVID-19 vaccine. The specimen was peripheral blood, collected 28 days after the second AZD1222 dose. This chain connects TRBV28 to TRBJ1-1, with 7 bases aligning to TRBD1. The DNA of the CDR3 is TGTGCCAGCAGTCCCCAGGGGGACACTGAAGCTTTCTTT. This encodes CASSPQGDTEAFF.